Listed below are T cell receptor beta chains from one sample, sequenced in a study of technical replicates of blood from several donors. Clones were read by immunoSEQ multiplex PCR, and TCRdb kept only the in-frame ones, dropping some. The data show 45,000 to 65,000 clones, with 94% seen just once and roughly 0.22% held by the top ten. Input material: T cells isolated from PBMCs. The origin of the receptors is a human donor in good health. The CDR3 runs from the conserved cysteine through the conserved F or W. Fields, in order: V gene, D gene, clone size, J gene, CDR3 protein, CDR3 DNA. The D gene is left open where the match is weak. Clone sizes are given selectively: once, few, many, or a class where the clone is expanded.

V: TRBV5-6
D: .
size: .
J: TRBJ1-3
CDR3: CASSPALPEGNTIYF
DNA: TGTGCCAGCAGCCCGGCCCTACCGGAGGGAAACACCATATATTTT

V: TRBV5-6
D: TRBD1
size: .
J: TRBJ2-7
CDR3: CASSGTGFNEQYF
DNA: TGTGCCAGCAGTGGGACAGGGTTCAACGAGCAGTACTTC

V: TRBV7-9
D: .
size: .
J: TRBJ2-5
CDR3: CASSRYTQETQYF
DNA: TGTGCCAGCAGCCGTTACACCCAAGAGACCCAGTACTTC

V: TRBV6-6
D: .
size: .
J: TRBJ1-6
CDR3: CASSIEQSPGGSPLHF
DNA: TGTGCCAGCAGTATAGAGCAGTCCCCTGGGGGGTCACCCCTCCACTTT

V: TRBV11-2
D: TRBD2
size: .
J: TRBJ2-1
CDR3: CASSPRTSGRSYNEQFF
DNA: TGTGCCAGCAGCCCCCGGACTAGCGGGAGGTCCTACAATGAGCAGTTCTTC

V: TRBV6-5
D: .
size: .
J: TRBJ2-3
CDR3: CASSYRRSSTDTQYF
DNA: TGTGCCAGCAGTTACAGGCGGTCTAGCACAGATACGCAGTATTTT

V: TRBV9
D: TRBD2
size: .
J: TRBJ2-7
CDR3: CASSSGRGLVAMGGRVYEQYF
DNA: TGTGCCAGCAGCTCCGGTAGGGGACTAGTTGCAATGGGTGGAAGGGTCTACGAGCAGTACTTC

V: TRBV11-2
D: .
size: .
J: TRBJ2-1
CDR3: CASSLGALLKYYNEQFF
DNA: TGTGCCAGCAGCTTAGGCGCGTTATTAAAATACTACAATGAGCAGTTCTTC

V: TRBV5-5
D: .
size: .
J: TRBJ1-2
CDR3: CASSLAQERGYTF
DNA: TGTGCCAGCAGCTTGGCACAGGAGAGGGGCTACACCTTC

V: TRBV7-9
D: .
size: few
J: TRBJ1-1
CDR3: CASSLAHAGNTEAFF
DNA: TGTGCCAGCAGCTTAGCGCACGCAGGTAACACTGAAGCTTTCTTT

V: TRBV10-2
D: .
size: .
J: TRBJ2-1
CDR3: CASRGRITEQFF
DNA: TGCGCCAGCAGGGGGAGGATCACTGAGCAGTTCTTC

V: TRBV11-2
D: .
size: .
J: TRBJ2-2
CDR3: CASRALTGEVAGELFF
DNA: TGTGCCAGCAGGGCCTTAACAGGGGAGGTGGCCGGGGAGCTGTTTTTT

V: TRBV6-6
D: .
size: .
J: TRBJ2-6
CDR3: CASSPPRGANVLTF
DNA: TGTGCCAGCAGCCCCCCGCGGGGGGCCAACGTCCTGACTTTC

V: TRBV5-4
D: .
size: .
J: TRBJ2-7
CDR3: CASSVGGFSSYEQYF
DNA: TGTGCCAGCAGCGTCGGAGGGTTCAGCTCCTACGAGCAGTACTTC

V: TRBV6-5
D: .
size: .
J: TRBJ2-5
CDR3: CASSSGTQQETQYF
DNA: TGTGCCAGCAGTTCCGGGACACAACAAGAGACCCAGTACTTC

V: TRBV11-2
D: .
size: .
J: TRBJ1-1
CDR3: CASSLDLWVGGKFAEAFF
DNA: TGTGCCAGCAGCTTAGACCTCTGGGTGGGGGGGAAATTCGCTGAAGCTTTCTTT

V: TRBV5-1
D: .
size: .
J: TRBJ1-2
CDR3: CASSLEPRGGYTF
DNA: TGCGCCAGCAGCTTGGAGCCCAGGGGTGGCTACACCTTC

V: TRBV7-9
D: .
size: few
J: TRBJ2-7
CDR3: CASSSNYEQYF
DNA: TGTGCCAGCAGCTCTAACTACGAGCAGTACTTC

V: TRBV10-1
D: .
size: .
J: TRBJ2-1
CDR3: CASSEVLAYEQFF
DNA: TGCGCCAGCAGTGAGGTCTTAGCCTATGAGCAGTTCTTC

V: TRBV11-2
D: .
size: once
J: TRBJ1-1
CDR3: CASSLVSHLNTEAFF
DNA: TGTGCCAGCAGCTTAGTTTCACACCTGAACACTGAAGCTTTCTTT

V: TRBV9
D: .
size: .
J: TRBJ1-1
CDR3: CASSVLHRGNTEAFF
DNA: TGTGCCAGCAGCGTCCTTCATAGGGGGAACACTGAAGCTTTCTTT

V: TRBV18
D: TRBD1
size: .
J: TRBJ1-2
CDR3: CASSLSMTGTYGYTF
DNA: TGTGCCAGCTCACTGAGTATGACAGGGACCTATGGCTACACCTTC